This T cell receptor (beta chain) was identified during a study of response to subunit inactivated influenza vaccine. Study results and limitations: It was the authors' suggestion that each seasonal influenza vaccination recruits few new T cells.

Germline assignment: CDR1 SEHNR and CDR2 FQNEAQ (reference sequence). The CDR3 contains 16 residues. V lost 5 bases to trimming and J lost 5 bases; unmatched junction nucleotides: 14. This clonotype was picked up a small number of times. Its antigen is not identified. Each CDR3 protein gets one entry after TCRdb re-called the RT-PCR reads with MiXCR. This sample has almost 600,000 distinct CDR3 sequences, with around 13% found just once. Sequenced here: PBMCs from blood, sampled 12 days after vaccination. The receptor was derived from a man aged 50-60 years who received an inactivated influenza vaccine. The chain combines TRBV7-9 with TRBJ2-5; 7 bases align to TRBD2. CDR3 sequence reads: CASSAGNQRGSETQYF. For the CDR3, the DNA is TGTGCCAGCAGCGCCGGGAATCAGCGGGGTAGTGAGACCCAGTACTTC.